The subject of this entry is one T cell receptor beta chain. This CDR3 has 14 amino acids. V dropped 9 bases and J dropped 0 bases, with 13 bases sitting between them. The germline V gene encodes CDR1 MNHEY and CDR2 SMNVEV (reference sequence). With 60 Vbeta and 13 Jbeta primers, the PCR was carried out. Sequencing was performed with immunoSEQ multiplex PCR; in TCRdb, only in-frame clones are kept and a portion is missing. The sample contains some 150,000 clones, roughly four fifths of which appear only once. This sample is part of a study of cytomegalovirus exposure and HLA in healthy donors. The sequence derives from a man between 25 and 39 years old in good health and CMV-seropositive. Sequenced: PBMCs. This chain connects TRBV27 to TRBJ2-3, with D unresolved. Here the CDR3 DNA reads TGTGCCAGTCAGTTTACCGGGAGCACAGATACGCAGTATTTT. Its protein is CASQFTGSTDTQYF.